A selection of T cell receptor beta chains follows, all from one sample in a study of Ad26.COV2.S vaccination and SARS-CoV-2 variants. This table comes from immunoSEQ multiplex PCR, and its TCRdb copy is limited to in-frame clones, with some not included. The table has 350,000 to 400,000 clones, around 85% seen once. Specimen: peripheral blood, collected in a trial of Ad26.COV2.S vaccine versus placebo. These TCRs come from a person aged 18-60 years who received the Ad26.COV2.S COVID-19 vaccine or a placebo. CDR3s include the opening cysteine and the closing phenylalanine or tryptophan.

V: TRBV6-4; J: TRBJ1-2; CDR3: CASSPAPLSGFYGYTF
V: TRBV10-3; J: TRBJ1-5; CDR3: CAISEGSNQPQHF
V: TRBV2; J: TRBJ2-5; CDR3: CASSVVGPKTQYF
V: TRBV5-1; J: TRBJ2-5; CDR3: CASSPLDYPTETQYF
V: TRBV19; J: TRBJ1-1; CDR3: CASSIPDREAFF
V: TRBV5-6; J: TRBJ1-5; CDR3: CASSLGSGRGNQPQHF
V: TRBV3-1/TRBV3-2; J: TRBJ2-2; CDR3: CASSPLWGTGELFF
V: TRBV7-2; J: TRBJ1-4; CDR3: CASSLAVATNEKLFF
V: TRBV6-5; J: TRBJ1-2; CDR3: CASSTVNYGYTF
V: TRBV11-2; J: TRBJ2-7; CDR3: CASSLGGGVEQYF
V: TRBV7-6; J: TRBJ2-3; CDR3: CASSLEAGGPNTQYF
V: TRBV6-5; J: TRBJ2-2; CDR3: CASSYGDSLGTGELFF
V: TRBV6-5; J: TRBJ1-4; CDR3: CASSPGGYNEKLFF
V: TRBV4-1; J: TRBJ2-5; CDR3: CASSQAIQETQYF
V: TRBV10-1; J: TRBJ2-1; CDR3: CASSGTRRGSYNEQFF
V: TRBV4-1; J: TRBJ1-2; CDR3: CASSQEPGGALRYGYTF
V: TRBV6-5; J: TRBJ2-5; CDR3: CASSYWSSGGETQYF
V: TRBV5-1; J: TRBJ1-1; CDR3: CASSLIRGDTEAFF
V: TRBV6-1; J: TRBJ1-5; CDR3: CASSERGAYSNQPQHF
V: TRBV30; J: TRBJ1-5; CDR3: CAWSVQLGGNQPQHF
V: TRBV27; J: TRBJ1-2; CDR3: CASSPGTAPYGYTF
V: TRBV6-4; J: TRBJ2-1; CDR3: CASSVESGAYNEQFF
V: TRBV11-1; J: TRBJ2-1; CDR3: CASSFDSSYNEQFF
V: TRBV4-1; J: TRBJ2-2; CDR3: CASSQDGATGELFF
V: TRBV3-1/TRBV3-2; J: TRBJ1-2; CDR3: CASSQEQSNYGYTF
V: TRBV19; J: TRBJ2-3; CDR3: CASSIDLAGGITDTQYF
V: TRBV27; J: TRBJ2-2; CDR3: CASRPLRTGDGGELFF
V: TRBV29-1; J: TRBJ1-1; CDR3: CSARSGGASEAFF
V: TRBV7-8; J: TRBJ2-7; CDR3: CASSFGEANEQYF
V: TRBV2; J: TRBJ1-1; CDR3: CASSPTARTDPTEAFF
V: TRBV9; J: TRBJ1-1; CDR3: CASSVALGTLPQGAFF
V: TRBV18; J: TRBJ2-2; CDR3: CASSPGETRELFF
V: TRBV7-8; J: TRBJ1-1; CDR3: CASSLSGTPWSEAFF
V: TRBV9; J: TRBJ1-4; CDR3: CASSSHFGTGGGKLFF
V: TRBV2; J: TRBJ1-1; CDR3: CASSIPTAMNTEAFF
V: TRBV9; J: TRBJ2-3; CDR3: CASSVGAGDTDTQYF
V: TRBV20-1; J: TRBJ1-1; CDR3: CSAGEDTEAFF
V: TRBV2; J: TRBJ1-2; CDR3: CASAEQAGGYTF
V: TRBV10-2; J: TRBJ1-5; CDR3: CASNPSGDAGQPQHF
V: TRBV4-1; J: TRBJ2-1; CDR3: CASSQGAGGLNEQFF
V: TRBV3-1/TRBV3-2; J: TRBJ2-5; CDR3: CASSPGLAGGFVAQYF
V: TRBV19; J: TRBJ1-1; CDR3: CASTSSQGANTEAFF
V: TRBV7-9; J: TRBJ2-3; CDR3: CASSFDSRTDTQYF
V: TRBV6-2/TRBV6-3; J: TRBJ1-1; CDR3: CASSYVLLRAGVTEAFF
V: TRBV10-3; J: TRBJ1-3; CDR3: CAISEIGSPGNTIYF
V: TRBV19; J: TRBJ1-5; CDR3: CASSINFSNQPQHF
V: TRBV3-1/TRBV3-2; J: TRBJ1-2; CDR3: CASSQATPVKGYTF
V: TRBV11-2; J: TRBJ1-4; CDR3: CASSSAGTGARGEKLFF
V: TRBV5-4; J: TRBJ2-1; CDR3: CASSFVFSVNEQFF
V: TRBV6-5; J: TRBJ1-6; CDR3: CASSYWSEGNSPLHF
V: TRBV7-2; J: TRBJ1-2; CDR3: CASSREGLTTDYGYTF
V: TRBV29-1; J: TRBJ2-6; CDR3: CSVEGGISGANVLTF
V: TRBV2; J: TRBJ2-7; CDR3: CASSERTAVYEQYF
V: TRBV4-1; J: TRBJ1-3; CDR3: CASSQGAGRQGSSGNTIYF
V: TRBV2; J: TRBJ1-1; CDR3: CASSFSGTGVNTEAFF
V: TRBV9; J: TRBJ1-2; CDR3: CASSTRRDHDGYTF
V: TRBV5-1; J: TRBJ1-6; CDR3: CASSLGQAISYNSPLHF
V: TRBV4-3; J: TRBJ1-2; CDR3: CASSQRWGGNYGYTF
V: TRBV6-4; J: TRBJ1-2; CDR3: CASSNPPRDGYTF
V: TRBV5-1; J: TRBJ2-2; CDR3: CASSSVMAGELFF